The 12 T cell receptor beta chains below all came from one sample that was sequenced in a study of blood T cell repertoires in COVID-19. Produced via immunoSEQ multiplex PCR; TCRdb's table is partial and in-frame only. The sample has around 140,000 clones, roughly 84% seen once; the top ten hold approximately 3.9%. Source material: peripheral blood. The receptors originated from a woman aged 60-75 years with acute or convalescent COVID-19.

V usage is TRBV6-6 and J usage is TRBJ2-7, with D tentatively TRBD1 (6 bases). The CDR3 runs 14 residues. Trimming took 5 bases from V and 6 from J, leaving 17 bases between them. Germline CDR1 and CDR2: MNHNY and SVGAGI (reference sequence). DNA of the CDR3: TGTGCCAGCAGTCAACACCCAGGGGACCGCGAGCAGTACTTC. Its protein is CASSQHPGDREQYF.

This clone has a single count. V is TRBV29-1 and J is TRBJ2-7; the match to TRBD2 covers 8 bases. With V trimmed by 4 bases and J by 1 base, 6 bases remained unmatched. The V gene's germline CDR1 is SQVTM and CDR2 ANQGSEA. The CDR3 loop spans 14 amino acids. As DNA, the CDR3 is TGCAGCGTTGTATCCGGGAGGGATTCCTACGAGCAGTACTTC. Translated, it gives CSVVSGRDSYEQYF.

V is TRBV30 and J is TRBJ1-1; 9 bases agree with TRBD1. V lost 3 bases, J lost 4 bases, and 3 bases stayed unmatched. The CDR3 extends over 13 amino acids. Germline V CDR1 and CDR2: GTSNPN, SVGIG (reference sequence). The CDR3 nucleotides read TGTGCCTGGAGGACGGACAGGGGCACTGAAGCTTTCTTT. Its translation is CAWRTDRGTEAFF.

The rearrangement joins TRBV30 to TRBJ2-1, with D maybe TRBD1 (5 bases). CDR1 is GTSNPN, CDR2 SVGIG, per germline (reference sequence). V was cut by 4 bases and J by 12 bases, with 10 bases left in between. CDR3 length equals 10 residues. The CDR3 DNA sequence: TGTGCCTGGAAAGGGCAGGGGCAGTTCTTC. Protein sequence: CAWKGQGQFF.

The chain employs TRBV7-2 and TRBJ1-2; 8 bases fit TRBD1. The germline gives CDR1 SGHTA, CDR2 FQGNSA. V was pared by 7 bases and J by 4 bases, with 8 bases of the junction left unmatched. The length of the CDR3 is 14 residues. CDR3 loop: CASTRTGTSYGYTF. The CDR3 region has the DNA TGTGCCAGCACCCGGACAGGGACAAGCTATGGCTACACCTTC.

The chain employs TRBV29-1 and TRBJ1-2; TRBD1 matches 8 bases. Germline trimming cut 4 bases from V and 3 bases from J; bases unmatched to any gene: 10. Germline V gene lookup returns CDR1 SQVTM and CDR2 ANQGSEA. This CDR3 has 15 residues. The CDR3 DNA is TGCAGCGTTGTCGCCTCGGACAGGGACGACTATGGCTACACCTTC. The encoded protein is CSVVASDRDDYGYTF.

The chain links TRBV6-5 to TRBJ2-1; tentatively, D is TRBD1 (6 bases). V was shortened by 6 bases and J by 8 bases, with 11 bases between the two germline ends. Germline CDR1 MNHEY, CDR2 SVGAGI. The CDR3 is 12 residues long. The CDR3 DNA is TGTGCCAGCAGGACACAGGGTGATGAGCAGTTCTTC. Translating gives CASRTQGDEQFF.

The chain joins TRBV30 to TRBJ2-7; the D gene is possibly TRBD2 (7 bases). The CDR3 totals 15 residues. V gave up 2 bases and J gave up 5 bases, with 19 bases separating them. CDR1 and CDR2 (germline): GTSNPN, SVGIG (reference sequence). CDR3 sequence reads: CAWSLAGAPGHEQYF. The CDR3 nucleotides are TGTGCCTGGAGTCTTGCGGGGGCGCCGGGACACGAGCAGTACTTC.

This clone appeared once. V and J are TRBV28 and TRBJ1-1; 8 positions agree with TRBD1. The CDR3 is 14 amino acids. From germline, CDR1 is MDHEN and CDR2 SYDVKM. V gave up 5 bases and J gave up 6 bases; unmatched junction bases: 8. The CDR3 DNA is TGTGCCAGCAGTCCGGACAGGGCGGGTTCTGAAGCTTTCTTT. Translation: CASSPDRAGSEAFF.

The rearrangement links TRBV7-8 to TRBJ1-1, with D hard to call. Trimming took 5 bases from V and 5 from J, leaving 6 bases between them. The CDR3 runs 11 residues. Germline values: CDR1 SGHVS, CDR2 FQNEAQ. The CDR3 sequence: CASSPRTEAFF. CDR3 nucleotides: TGTGCCAGCAGCCCGCGGACTGAAGCTTTCTTT.

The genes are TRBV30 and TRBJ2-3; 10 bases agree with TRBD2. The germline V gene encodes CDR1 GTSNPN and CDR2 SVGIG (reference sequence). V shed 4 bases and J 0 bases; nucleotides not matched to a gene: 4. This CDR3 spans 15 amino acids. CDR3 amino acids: CAWKLAGPSTDTQYF. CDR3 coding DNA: TGTGCCTGGAAACTAGCGGGGCCTAGCACAGATACGCAGTATTTT.

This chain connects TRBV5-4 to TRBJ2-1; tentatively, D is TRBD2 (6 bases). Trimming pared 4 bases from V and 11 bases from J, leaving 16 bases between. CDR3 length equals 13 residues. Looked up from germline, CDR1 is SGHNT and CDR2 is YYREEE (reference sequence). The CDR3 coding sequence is TGTGCCAGCAGCGGGAAGGCGGCGGGGCAGCAGTTCTTC. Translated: CASSGKAAGQQFF.